What follows is one T cell receptor beta chain and its context. Its antigen is not yet known. Base qualities were left out, and no much larger clone turns up one base away. The protocol used for the library was the immunoSEQ multiplex PCR assay. A mixture of 60 forward primers for TCR Vbeta segments and 13 reverse primers for TCR Jbeta segments was used in the multiplex PCR. The CDR3 region of rearranged TCR beta genes was amplified from genomic DNA with a multiplex PCR assay. Amplified TCR beta libraries were sequenced as 87-base-pair reads on the Illumina HiSeq System. The paper's data handling went like this. Across the roughly 640 repertoires, a later analysis counted about 81 million unique TCR beta chains, 9.5 million to 13 million of which were shared by at least two donors. Raw reads were error-corrected and collapsed into unique sequences with a nearest-neighbor algorithm that merged closely related sequences to remove PCR and sequencing errors. Alignment of CDR3 sequences to IMGT reference sequences was used to assign V, D and J gene segments. For a sequence to be retained, at least a six-nucleotide match to both a V gene segment and a J gene segment was required. A rearrangement counted as productive if the CDR3 had no stop codons and remained in frame with V and J, and every other rearrangement counted as non-productive. CDR3 was defined according to IMGT convention as the region running from the second conserved V-encoded cysteine to the conserved J-encoded phenylalanine. The earlier analysis of 587 of the donors excluded sequences that lacked an unambiguous match to a single V gene segment. In an earlier analysis of 500 to 750 of the donors, V segments were called functional above 56.7% productive rearrangements and were called segregating when the between-donor standard deviation exceeded 5%. A statistical classification framework was built to diagnose cytomegalovirus status from the catalog of TCR beta chain sequences. V and J gene assignment, in a later analysis, came from comparing TCR nucleotide sequences with IMGT/GENE-DB human TR gene sequences. In a later analysis, CDR3 sequences and most-parsimonious VDJ recombination scenarios were assigned using the TCRdist pipeline. In a later analysis, every TCR beta chain was defined by the combination of its CDR3 amino acid sequence and its V-gene family, and reads without a unique V-gene family were dropped. In a later analysis, approximately 590 highly shared, low-generation-probability nucleotide sequences were removed to address suspected cross-contamination and a sequencing artifact. For each public chain, a later analysis derived a clonal expansion index from normalized ranks of inferred template counts within each repertoire. A later analysis computed generation probabilities with a VDJ recombination model fitted to out-of-frame rearrangements, and checked the results against IGoR. In a later analysis, TCR-TCR, TCR-HLA and TCR-CMV co-occurrence was scored with hypergeometric tests, and a repertoire-size bias correction was applied to TCR pairs. In a later analysis, false discovery rates were estimated by permuting HLA or CMV assignments 20 times. In a later analysis, co-occurring TCRs were grouped using DBSCAN, and TCRdist sequence similarity was added for clustering within HLA-allele-positive subsets. Repertoires with fewer than 30,000 or more than 120,000 public chains were left out of co-occurrence clustering, as were a handful of repertoires with anomalous nucleotide sharing. As stored in TCRdb, this immuneACCESS dataset retains in-frame rearrangements with V and J assigned. A fraction of the clones does not appear; measured against another copy, unresolved V genes explain less than half of the discrepancy, and the remainder lacks a known reason. V and J calls and clone size are copied from that table; D and trimming were computed from the DNA. In this sample the table shows 140,000 or so clones, roughly 80% of which occur a single time. The ten biggest clones cover about 3.7% of the sample.

The cohort consisted of 600 to 750 healthy bone marrow donors. At the time of sampling, all cohort members were nominally healthy, though unrecorded immune exposures were likely present. The donor was CMV seronegative and was included in the group of a few hundred seronegative cohort members. Every donor gave a peripheral blood sample, and the peripheral blood mononuclear cells from that sample were used for TCR beta sequencing. Genomic DNA extraction from the blood cell samples was performed with the Qiagen DNeasy Blood Extraction Kit. The data were taken from a study of cytomegalovirus exposure and HLA in healthy donors (dated by TCRdb to 2016 to 2017). Turning to the overall study: An earlier analysis of roughly 500 of the donors reported 250 to 300 Gb of sequence data and more than 90 million unique TCR beta sequences from about 179 million T cells. Roughly 300 gigabases of sequencing data and 75 million to 85 million unique TCR sequences made up an early release that covered approximately 620 HLA-typed donors. Among the roughly 390 genotyped donors, about 83% belonged to the genetic ancestry cluster associated with self-reported Caucasian donors. The study was designed to test whether signatures of past pathogen exposure could be identified by cataloging public T cell receptors. Using immunosequencing, the study profiled T cell repertoires from about 650 subjects and related those repertoires to cytomegalovirus serostatus. Along with the approximately 650-subject first cohort, a separate validation cohort of around 120 different subjects was used. To predict cytomegalovirus infection status, the study brought together high-throughput TCR immunosequencing, statistical association of individual TCRs with disease status, and machine learning. In a later analysis, previously published TCR beta repertoires from 666 donors were re-analyzed and high-resolution HLA genotyping was added so that TCR occurrence patterns could be studied. The later analysis used no new phenotypic data to find candidate immune exposures, relying instead on TCR beta sequences and their occurrence across donors. In an earlier analysis of 500 to 650 of the donors, high-throughput TCR beta sequencing was used to judge whether each TCR beta V gene segment behaved as functional or pseudogenic. Donor age, sex, ethnicity and CMV serostatus were compiled alongside the repertoire data. A later genetic analysis took genome-wide SNP genotypes for about three fifths of the roughly 700 donors and used that subset as a discovery cohort. All discovery cohort repertoires had been generated on a single sequencing platform. HLA typing included class I and class II loci at four-digit resolution. The number of typed donors differed by locus: about 629-630 for A, B, C, DRB1 and DQB1; 500 to 550 for DQA1; some 590 for DPA1; and 400 to 480 for DPB1. Because of strong linkage in the cohort, five DR-DQ haplotypes were treated as single units for association and clustering. Among roughly 400 genotyped donors of the cohort, an average of about 240,000 unique TCR beta nucleotide sequences was sequenced per donor, of which about 19% were non-productive. Findings and caveats that apply to the study as a whole: Sequencing depth was assumed to be roughly uniform across donors in the presence/absence analyses, though that assumption may not hold. In a later genetic analysis, fewer N-insertions in productive TCRs were reported among donors in an Asian-associated ancestry cluster than the approximately 630-donor mean. Most TCR sequences were seen in very few donors, while some public TCRs were found in many individuals. A later analysis reported that several top co-occurrence clusters appeared linked to parvovirus B19, influenza, CMV and Epstein-Barr virus. In a later genetic analysis, a missense DCLRE1C variant was associated with V-gene and J-gene trimming of TCR beta chains, and the association was replicated in an independent cohort. According to a later analysis, TCR association rates differed among HLA loci, with DRB1 alleles showing the most associated TCRs and HLA-C alleles showing the fewest. In the study, 150 to 200 TCR beta chains were listed as associated with cytomegalovirus. In an earlier analysis of around 600 of the donors, most TCR beta V segments appeared in productive rearrangements about 90% or about 30% of the time, broadly matching IMGT annotations. HLA typing was unavailable for some donors at each locus, so association tests used only the typed subset. Because counts were too low, 15 or so rarely observed V segments, including chromosome 9 orphons, were excluded from the earlier analysis of 587 of the donors. Correlated functional status among segregating V segments might reflect linkage disequilibrium, but an unknown experimental factor could not be ruled out. The only immune exposure information available for the cohort was CMV serostatus. In a later analysis, most CMV-associated TCR beta chains were found to appear HLA-restricted, with HLA associations seemingly driven largely by CMV exposure. Compared with equally common non-associated chains, HLA-associated TCR beta chains in a later analysis were more clonally expanded and had lower generation probabilities. Only TCR beta chains were sequenced in this cohort, and the absence of alpha or paired-chain data limited detectable features. Some IMGT-functional V segments, including TRBV6-2 and TRBV6-3, could not be told apart with the 87-base-pair reads, so those segments were excluded. In vitro tests confirmed that three of the cytomegalovirus-associated TCR beta chains recognize cytomegalovirus antigens. The sequencing pipeline was judged likely to have produced a cluster of highly shared sequence variants as a technical artifact. A further reported finding was that TCR beta sequences accurately predicted the HLA-A and HLA-B alleles for most subjects in the first cohort. When HLA alleles, especially DR and DQ, strongly co-occurred, TCR associations were difficult to assign to individual alleles. According to the authors, the approach could potentially be generalized to other disease states and immunological phenotypes. At a false discovery rate of 0.05, a later analysis linked around 15,000 TCR beta sequences to specific HLA alleles. In both the original and validation cohorts, the classifier was reported to diagnose cytomegalovirus status with high specificity and sensitivity.

The germline V gene supplies CDR1 LGHNA and CDR2 YNFKEQ. Including cysteine and phenylalanine, the CDR3 has 16 amino acids. Of the read, only the CDR3 DNA is kept; its 48 bases are in frame from base 1. Compared with germline, V lacks 1 base and J lacks 0 bases; bases without a gene match: 3. The specimen was PBMCs. The chain is made from TRBV4-2 and TRBJ2-3; 8 bases in the junction line up with TRBD2. This TCR came from a male donor in good health and CMV-seronegative. The CDR3 protein: CASSQGSGVSTDTQYF. The DNA sequence follows: TGTGCCAGCAGCCAAGGTAGCGGGGTAAGCACAGATACGCAGTATTTT.